Listed here are 28 T cell receptor beta chains from one sample, sequenced in a study of beta chain features in type 1 diabetes (dated by TCRdb to 2016 to 2018). Broad study findings and their caveats: Type 1 diabetes patients showed a moderate but significant shortening of TCRB CDR3 length in all four CD4+ subsets.

Library creation used the immunoSEQ multiplex PCR assay. The entire isolated RNA was reverse transcribed using the High Capacity cDNA Reverse Transcription Kit, and thus expressed TCRB transcripts were sequenced. TCRdb's version of the immuneACCESS table is confined to in-frame rearrangements and falls short of the full clone set. An unresolved V gene accounts for under half of the shortfall where checked; the remainder is of unknown origin. Present in this sample are around 140,000 clones, about an eighth of which were seen just once. The top ten clonotypes cover about 1.3% of the sample. What these receptors recognize is not known. The sequencing sample was made of central memory CD4+ T cells from blood. All receptors derive from a man aged 18 to 35 with type 1 diabetes.

The chain couples TRBV6-1 to TRBJ1-4; D may be TRBD1 (6 bases). Germline CDR1 and CDR2: MNHNS and SASEGT. The CDR3 totals 15 residues. The V end was cut by 0 bases, the J end by 8 bases, with 13 bases between. Here the CDR3 DNA reads TGTGCCAGCAGTGAAGCCGGGGGGCGTCGGGAAAAACTGTTTTTT. Translated, it gives CASSEAGGRREKLFF.

The rearrangement joins TRBV6-6 to TRBJ1-2; no reliable D call. Trimming left V 6 bases short and J 7 bases short, with 15 bases between. CDR3 length: 13 amino acids. Germline values: CDR1 MNHNY, CDR2 SVGAGI (reference sequence). The CDR3 region is CASSPMAGGGYTF. CDR3 in DNA: TGTGCCAGCAGCCCCATGGCCGGCGGTGGCTACACCTTC.

This sequence joins TRBV5-1 and TRBJ2-3, with 9 bases identical to TRBD1. Looked up from germline, CDR1 is SGHRS and CDR2 is YFSETQ. With 2 bases clipped from V and 4 bases from J, the junction kept 5 bases outside the gene matches. The CDR3 has 15 amino acids. The CDR3 region is CASSLGQGYADTQYF. CDR3 bases: TGCGCCAGCAGCTTAGGACAGGGGTACGCAGATACGCAGTATTTT. Drawing the rest from reference TRBV5-1 and TRBJ2-3, the complete variable domain is KAGVTQTPRYLIKTRGQQVTLSCSPISGHRSVSWYQQTPGQGLQFLFEYFSETQRNKGNFPGRFSGRQFSNSRSEMNVSTLELGDSALYLCASSLGQGYADTQYFGPGTRLTVL.

This clone has only a few counts. The J gene is TRBJ1-1, the V gene TRBV30, with D possibly TRBD1 on 5 matching bases. The length of the CDR3 is 13 residues. Germline V lookup: CDR1 GTSNPN, CDR2 SVGIG (reference sequence). The germline V and J ends were trimmed by 3 bases and 1 base, with 9 bases remaining between them. For the CDR3, the DNA is TGTGCCTGGAGATTAGGGGCGAACACTGAAGCTTTCTTT. Translation: CAWRLGANTEAFF.

This chain uses TRBV30 with TRBJ1-2; D not resolved. The germline CDR1 and CDR2 sequences are GTSNPN and SVGIG (reference sequence). Between the trimmed V and J ends, which lost 4 bases and 5 bases, there was a span of 14 bases. The CDR3 covers 13 residues. As DNA, the CDR3 is TGTGCCTGGACAGAACACCGATCGTATGGCTACACCTTC. Translated, it gives CAWTEHRSYGYTF.

This clone was detected a few times. The rearrangement uses TRBV15 and TRBJ1-4, with a weak D call TRBD1 (5 bases). Trimming removed 0 bases from V and 5 bases from J, with 10 bases in between. The CDR3 runs 15 residues. Germline assignment: CDR1 LNHNV and CDR2 YYDKDF (reference sequence). Here the CDR3 DNA reads TGTGCCACCAGCAGAGATCAGGGTCGGAATGAAAAACTGTTTTTT. Translated, it gives CATSRDQGRNEKLFF.

The chain carries TRBV5-4 and TRBJ1-2, with D possibly being TRBD1 (5 bases). V was cut by 4 bases and J by 8 bases, with 18 bases left in between. From germline, CDR1 is SGHNT and CDR2 YYREEE (reference sequence). The CDR3 extends over 14 amino acids. CDR3 nucleotides: TGTGCCAGCAGCCCCGACCAAGGGGAAGGAGGCTACACCTTC. This sequence encodes CASSPDQGEGGYTF. Using reference TRBV5-4 and TRBJ1-2 for the parts outside the CDR3, the full variable domain is ETGVTQSPTHLIKTRGQQVTLRCSSQSGHNTVSWYQQALGQGPQFIFQYYREEENGRGNFPPRFSGLQFPNYSSELNVNALELDDSALYLCASSPDQGEGGYTFGSGTRLTVV.

This clone has a handful of counts. The chain is built from TRBV11-1 and TRBJ2-1; possibly TRBD1 for D (6 bases). The length of the CDR3 is 15 residues. Germline values: CDR1 SGHAT, CDR2 FQDESV (reference sequence). V shed 3 bases and J shed 8 bases, with 17 bases lying between them. The CDR3 sequence is CASSLQLVDSHEQFF. DNA of the CDR3: TGTGCCAGCAGCTTGCAGCTGGTGGACAGCCATGAGCAGTTCTTC.

The V and J genes are TRBV29-1 and TRBJ1-1; TRBD1 aligns across 7 bases. Germline loops: CDR1 SQVTM, CDR2 ANQGSEA. The CDR3 runs to 14 residues. J was trimmed by 0 bases and V by 7 bases; bases with no gene match: 8. In nucleotides, the CDR3 is TGCAGCGCCTGGACAGGCTTGATGAACACTGAAGCTTTCTTT. Translated, it gives CSAWTGLMNTEAFF.

This chain links TRBV7-9 with TRBJ1-1; D remains ambiguous. Germline CDR1 SEHNR, CDR2 FQNEAQ (reference sequence). V lost 4 bases and J lost 7, with 7 bases in between. The CDR3 length is 11 residues. This CDR3 is CASSSLGEAFF. CDR3 nucleotide sequence: TGTGCCAGCAGCTCATTGGGTGAAGCTTTCTTT.

The rearrangement joins TRBV6-5 to TRBJ2-5; 8 nucleotides align to TRBD2. The CDR3 has 13 amino acids. The germline V gene has CDR1 MNHEY and CDR2 SVGAGI. Trimming at V came to 4 bases and at J to 5 bases, leaving 3 bases not matched to a gene. CDR3 region: CASSWGLGETQYF. The CDR3 DNA is TGTGCCAGCAGTTGGGGACTAGGGGAGACCCAGTACTTC.

Many counts were recorded for this clone. V is TRBV29-1 and J is TRBJ2-1; TRBD2 agrees at 10 bases. V trimming: 8 bases; J trimming: 6 bases; junction bases outside the gene matches: 13. This CDR3 contains 15 residues. Germline assignment: CDR1 SQVTM and CDR2 ANQGSEA. Here the CDR3 reads CSISDPGLAINEQFF. The CDR3 region has the DNA TGCAGCATCTCGGATCCGGGACTAGCGATCAATGAGCAGTTCTTC.

This clone was found a few times. The chain joins TRBV9 to TRBJ2-3; the D call may be TRBD1 or TRBD2 (6 bases each). Germline V gene sequence: CDR1 SGDLS, CDR2 YYNGEE. The CDR3 runs to 14 residues. The V gene lost 7 bases and the J gene lost 5 bases, with 17 bases spanning the gap. The CDR3 here is CASGRQGGKDTQYF. The CDR3 nucleotides read TGTGCCAGCGGCCGACAAGGGGGGAAAGATACGCAGTATTTT.

This clone was recorded a few times. The V gene is TRBV27, the J gene TRBJ1-1; possible D gene TRBD1, 5 bases. There are 14 residues in the CDR3. Trimming left V 4 bases short and J 1 base short, with 10 bases between. Germline CDR1 is MNHEY and CDR2 is SMNVEV (reference sequence). The CDR3 nucleotides are TGTGCCAGCAGTTCCTACAGGCGGAACACTGAAGCTTTCTTT. Residues: CASSSYRRNTEAFF.

The sample holds a few counts of this clone. The gene calls are TRBV29-1 and TRBJ2-3, with 8 bases fitting TRBD2. Per the germline V gene, CDR1 is SQVTM and CDR2 is ANQGSEA. V was pared by 1 base and J by 4 bases, with 13 bases of the junction left unmatched. This CDR3 spans 17 amino acids. CDR3 in amino acids: CSVEGSPYGGAADTQYF. The CDR3 nucleotides read TGCAGCGTTGAAGGGAGCCCTTACGGGGGGGCCGCAGATACGCAGTATTTT.

The chain uses TRBV6-1 and TRBJ1-2; D not certain. V shed 10 bases and J shed 0 bases, with 15 bases lying between them. The CDR3 length is 14 residues. Looked up from germline, CDR1 is MNHNS and CDR2 is SASEGT. This CDR3 is CATTPLEANYGYTF. In DNA, the CDR3 is TGTGCCACTACACCTCTCGAAGCTAACTATGGCTACACCTTC.

The chain combines TRBV11-2 with TRBJ2-7; the match to TRBD1 covers 7 bases. V lost 5 bases to trimming and J lost 0 bases; unmatched junction nucleotides: 7. This CDR3 comprises 15 residues. Looked up from germline, CDR1 is SGHAT and CDR2 is FQNNGV. CDR3 nucleotides: TGTGCCAGCAGCCTGGGACAGAGAGCCTCCTACGAGCAGTACTTC. Its translation is CASSLGQRASYEQYF.

In this sample, this clone turned up a few times. The chain uses TRBV28 and TRBJ2-7, with D possibly matching TRBD1 (5 bases). The CDR3 runs to 15 residues. The V gene lost 4 bases and the J gene lost 4 bases, with 17 bases spanning the gap. Germline assignment: CDR1 MDHEN and CDR2 SYDVKM. CDR3 amino acids: CASSSTGQKEYEQYF. In DNA, the CDR3 is TGTGCCAGCAGTTCAACAGGCCAGAAGGAATACGAGCAGTACTTC. Full variable domain (missing parts from reference TRBV28 and TRBJ2-7): DVKVTQSSRYLVKRTGEKVFLECVQDMDHENMFWYRQDPGLGLRLIYFSYDVKMKEKGDIPEGYSVSREKKERFSLILESASTNQTSMYLCASSSTGQKEYEQYFGPGTRLTVT.

The rearrangement joins TRBV5-1 to TRBJ1-1, with D maybe TRBD1 (5 bases). Trimming stripped 4 bases from V and 8 bases from J, with 24 bases between. The CDR3 covers 16 residues. Per the germline V gene, CDR1 is SGHRS and CDR2 is YFSETQ. CDR3 loop: CASSRLLAGDAEEAFF. The DNA for the CDR3 is TGCGCCAGCAGCCGACTACTTGCGGGGGACGCAGAGGAAGCTTTCTTT. The complete variable domain, with remaining parts taken from reference TRBV5-1 and TRBJ1-1, reads KAGVTQTPRYLIKTRGQQVTLSCSPISGHRSVSWYQQTPGQGLQFLFEYFSETQRNKGNFPGRFSGRQFSNSRSEMNVSTLELGDSALYLCASSRLLAGDAEEAFFGQGTRLTVV.

J is TRBJ1-2 and V is TRBV14; D remains unclear. There are 14 residues in the CDR3. V was shortened by 1 base and J by 8 bases, with 14 bases between the two germline ends. Germline CDR1 SGHDN, CDR2 FVKESK. The CDR3 reads CASSQATGMGGYTF. CDR3 DNA: TGTGCCAGCAGCCAAGCCACGGGAATGGGGGGCTACACCTTC.

About this clone: A read error likely explains this, since a far larger clone differs by one base. The rearrangement joins TRBV30 to TRBJ2-5; no clear D. V was shortened by 1 base and J by 5 bases, with 11 bases between the two germline ends. This CDR3 has 13 residues. Germline V lookup: CDR1 GTSNPN, CDR2 SVGIG (reference sequence). This CDR3 reads CAWSGKGVETQYF. The CDR3 bases are TGTGCCTGGAGTGGAAAGGGTGTCGAGACCCAGTACTTC. The variable domain in full, completed from reference TRBV30 and TRBJ2-5, reads SQTIHQWPATLVQPVGSPLSLECTVEGTSNPNLYWYRQAAGRGLQLLFYSVGIGQISSEVPQNLSASRPQDRQFILSSKKLLLSDSGFYLCAWSGKGVETQYFGPGTRLLVL.

This clone turned up a few times. V usage is TRBV7-9 and J usage is TRBJ1-6; no reliable D call. Germline CDR1 reads SEHNR; CDR2 reads FQNEAQ (reference sequence). Deletions cut 1 base from V and 10 bases from J, with 14 bases between. There are 15 residues in the CDR3. CDR3 bases: TGTGCCAGCAGCTTAGGGTCTTTGGGGAGATCACCCCTCCACTTT. Translating it yields CASSLGSLGRSPLHF.

This chain connects TRBV15 to TRBJ1-5; 8 bases are a match to TRBD1. Germline trimming cut 3 bases from V and 5 bases from J; bases unmatched to any gene: 6. CDR1 is LNHNV, CDR2 YYDKDF, per germline (reference sequence). CDR3 size: 15 residues. The CDR3 spells CATSSEQGGHQPQHF. As DNA, the CDR3 is TGTGCCACCAGCAGTGAACAGGGGGGTCATCAGCCCCAGCATTTT.

The chain joins TRBV2 to TRBJ1-2; D is perhaps TRBD1 (5 bases). V was cut by 5 bases and J by 7 bases, with 11 bases left in between. The CDR3 is 12 amino acids. The germline V gene has CDR1 SNHLY and CDR2 FYNNEI. The CDR3, as DNA: TGTGCCAGCAGTAGGGGAGAATCTGGCTACACCTTC. Translating it yields CASSRGESGYTF. The full variable domain, completed using reference TRBV2 and TRBJ1-2, is EPEVTQTPSHQVTQMGQEVILRCVPISNHLYFYWYRQILGQKVEFLVSFYNNEISEKSEIFDDQFSVERPDGSNFTLKIRSTKLEDSAMYFCASSRGESGYTFGSGTRLTVV.

The table lists this clone with a few counts. The chain employs TRBV5-1 and TRBJ2-1, with a tentative D call TRBD1 (5 bases). Germline CDR1 is SGHRS and CDR2 is YFSETQ. This CDR3 region has 14 residues. Trimming left V 0 bases short and J 5 bases short, with 9 bases between. DNA of the CDR3: TGCGCCAGCAGCTTGGGACAGTTAAACAATGAGCAGTTCTTC. Translation: CASSLGQLNNEQFF.

This clone was found a few times. The rearrangement uses TRBV7-6 and TRBJ2-5; D remains unclear. The CDR3 runs 13 residues. Germline-derived CDR1 and CDR2 are SGHVS and FNYEAQ. V lost 4 bases and J lost 5, with 11 bases in between. Here the CDR3 DNA reads TGTGCCAGCAGCTCCGCACCTCTTGAGACCCAGTACTTC. It yields the protein CASSSAPLETQYF.

This clone was seen more than once but under ten times. The chain links TRBV4-1 to TRBJ1-6; D gene uncertain. V dropped 7 bases and J dropped 7 bases, with 20 bases sitting between them. CDR1 is MGHRA and CDR2 is YSYEKL in the germline V gene. This CDR3 spans 16 amino acids. The DNA for the CDR3 is TGCGCCAGCAACCCCTGGGCGGGCAGTTGGAATTCACCCCTCCACTTT. This encodes CASNPWAGSWNSPLHF.

This clone was seen more than once but under ten times. This sequence joins TRBV27 and TRBJ1-6, with D possibly matching TRBD1 (5 bases). Germline lookup yields CDR1 MNHEY and CDR2 SMNVEV (reference sequence). The V and J ends lost 3 bases and 7 bases respectively, with 13 bases between them. The CDR3 loop spans 15 amino acids. CDR3 amino acids: CASSFLVRGNSPLHF. The CDR3 DNA sequence: TGTGCCAGCAGTTTTTTGGTACGGGGGAATTCACCCCTCCACTTT.